One and the same sample provided the 25 T cell receptor beta chains below, sequenced in a study of molecular identifiers for immune sequencing clone quantification. TCRdb re-derived calls from the PCR reads in MiXCR, one entry per CDR3 protein. In the table there are over 300,000 distinct CDR3 sequences, roughly a quarter of which are singletons. The sample taken for sequencing was naive CD8+ T cells from blood, with Jurkat cell RNA spiked in. Subset reported: FACS-sorted CD8+CD4-CCR7+CD45RA+ naive T cells. These receptors all come from a human donor in good health. Some libraries in this study had Jurkat cell RNA spiked in.

The table lists this clonotype with a count of one. A much larger clone differs from this one at a single base, so this may be a read error. This CDR3 is missing its conserved last phenylalanine or tryptophan, likely due to a read error. The chain links TRBV6-4 to TRBJ1-6, with unresolved D. This CDR3 is built from 12 residues. V was shortened by 3 bases and J by 7 bases, with 4 bases between the two germline ends. Germline V gene lookup returns CDR1 MRHNA and CDR2 SNTAGT. The CDR3 region has the DNA TGTGCCAGCAGTGATGGCAATTCACCCCTCCACCTT. Protein sequence: CASSDGNSPLHL.

This clonotype was counted between two and nine times. The chain is built from TRBV12-3 or TRBV12-4 and TRBJ2-1; no firm D call. The CDR3 has 12 amino acids. V lost 5 bases and J 7 bases, leaving 9 bases between the germline ends. The CDR3 DNA follows: TGTGCCAGCAGTCACTGGAGAAATGAGCAGTTCTTC. Encoded protein: CASSHWRNEQFF.

To note about this clonotype: A much bigger clone sits one base away, suggesting this may be a read error. This chain links TRBV5-3 with TRBJ1-6, with D maybe TRBD1 (6 bases). Being an ORF, TRBV5-3 has a function that is uncertain. The V end was cut by 8 bases, the J end by 16 bases, with 19 bases between. CDR3 length equals 12 residues. The CDR3: CASSPTDRRLHF. CDR3 nucleotide sequence: TGTGCCAGCAGCCCGACAGACAGGCGGCTCCACTTT.

The sample holds a few counts of this clonotype. V is TRBV5-1 and J is TRBJ1-1; no clear D gene. This CDR3 has 14 amino acids. V was clipped by 0 bases and J by 8 bases, with 14 bases between them. Germline V gives CDR1 SGHRS, CDR2 YFSETQ. The chain's CDR3 is CASSLDAGGKEAFF. The DNA of the CDR3 is TGCGCCAGCAGCTTGGATGCAGGAGGGAAGGAAGCTTTCTTT.

This clonotype came up a few times. The genes are TRBV28 and TRBJ2-7; D gene uncertain. Trimming removed 3 bases from V and 6 bases from J, with 18 bases in between. The CDR3 length is 15 residues. Germline V gene data show CDR1 as MDHEN and CDR2 as SYDVKM. The CDR3 nucleotides read TGTGCCAGCAGTTTTCGTGGTGATCGCCTGGGCGAGCAGTACTTC. Its protein product is CASSFRGDRLGEQYF. Based on the CDR3 plus reference TRBV28 and TRBJ2-7, the full variable domain is DVKVTQSSRYLVKRTGEKVFLECVQDMDHENMFWYRQDPGLGLRLIYFSYDVKMKEKGDIPEGYSVSREKKERFSLILESASTNQTSMYLCASSFRGDRLGEQYFGPGTRLTVT.

This clonotype was observed many times. The rearrangement links TRBV12-3 or TRBV12-4 to TRBJ2-1, with 10 positions matching TRBD2. The V gene end was trimmed by 10 bases and the J gene end by 3 bases; junction bases not matched to a gene: 6. The CDR3 sequence is 14 residues long. In DNA form, the CDR3 reads TGTGCCACCAAGCGGGGGGGATTCTACAATGAGCAGTTCTTC. This sequence encodes CATKRGGFYNEQFF.

This clonotype was counted ten times or more. The genes are TRBV7-2 and TRBJ2-7, with 10 bases fitting TRBD2. V shed 5 bases and J 6 bases; nucleotides not matched to a gene: 10. CDR3 length: 15 residues. Germline CDR1 is SGHTA and CDR2 is FQGNSA. Here the CDR3 reads CASSPSLAGASEQYF. Here the CDR3 DNA reads TGTGCCAGCAGCCCCTCGCTAGCGGGAGCCTCCGAGCAGTACTTC.

Note on this clonotype: Since a much larger clone is just one base distant, this may be a read error. The J gene is TRBJ2-7, the V gene TRBV29-1; tentatively, D is TRBD1 or TRBD2 (5 bases each). This CDR3 is built from 13 residues. The germline gives CDR1 SQVTM, CDR2 ANQGSEA. The ends were cut back, 4 bases at V and 3 bases at J, with 13 bases in the middle. The CDR3 nucleotides are TGCAGCGTTGCCGGGGCAGGAGTCTACGAGCAGTACTTC. Translation: CSVAGAGVYEQYF.

The table lists this clonotype with many counts. The chain couples TRBV4-3 to TRBJ2-1, with TRBD1 as a possible D gene (5 bases). The CDR3 spans 12 residues. Trimming took off 1 base at V and 10 bases at J, with 8 bases between the two ends. Germline CDR1 LGHNA, CDR2 YSLEER. The CDR3 region is CASSQGGQEQFF. As DNA, the CDR3 is TGCGCCAGCAGCCAAGGGGGCCAGGAGCAGTTCTTC.

This clonotype was observed at least ten times. The rearrangement joins TRBV28 to TRBJ2-7, with a tentative D call TRBD1 (5 bases). The germline gives CDR1 MDHEN, CDR2 SYDVKM. V was clipped by 7 bases and J by 2 bases, with 12 bases between them. This CDR3 is 13 amino acids long. The CDR3 is CASTEGAPYEQYF. The CDR3 DNA reads TGTGCCAGCACTGAAGGGGCCCCCTACGAGCAGTACTTC.

This clonotype was counted ten times or more. The CDR3 loop reads CASSSAGAGTEAFF. The DNA of the CDR3 is TGTGCCAGCAGTTCGGCAGGGGCTGGAACTGAAGCTTTCTTT. This chain links TRBV12-3 or TRBV12-4 with TRBJ1-1; D might be TRBD1 (6 bases). V was cut by 4 bases and J by 5 bases, with 14 bases left in between. The CDR3 runs 14 residues.

Regarding this clonotype: The junction departs from germline at one end; a sequencing error may be responsible. V and J are TRBV6-2 or TRBV6-3 and TRBJ2-2, with D perhaps given as TRBD1 or TRBD2 (5 bases each). From germline, CDR1 is MNHEY and CDR2 SVGEGT. This CDR3 is built from 15 residues. CDR3 in DNA: TGTGCCAGCAGTTACTCGCCTTCTTACACCGGGGCGCTGTTTTTT. Amino acid sequence: CASSYSPSYTGALFF.

Concerning this clonotype: An end of the junction differs from the germline gene, which may be a read error. V and J are TRBV7-9 and TRBJ1-2; D not resolved. The V gene's germline CDR1 is SEHNR and CDR2 FQNEAQ (reference sequence). The CDR3 sequence is 14 residues long. The CDR3, as DNA: TGTGCCAGCGGCTTGATGGGTTCCGACTATGGCTACACCTTC. Encoded protein: CASGLMGSDYGYTF. Full variable domain (rest looked up from reference TRBV7-9 and TRBJ1-2): DTGVSQNPRHKITKRGQNVTFRCDPISEHNRLYWYRQTLGQGPEFLTYFQNEAQLEKSRLLSDRFSAERPKGSFSTLEIQRTEQGDSAMYLCASGLMGSDYGYTFGSGTRLTVV.

At least ten counts were recorded for this clonotype. The chain is built from TRBV27 and TRBJ1-2, with 9 bases fitting TRBD1. This CDR3 has 15 amino acids. Germline values: CDR1 MNHEY, CDR2 SMNVEV (reference sequence). V trimming: 5 bases; J trimming: 4 bases; junction bases outside the gene matches: 8. The chain's CDR3 is CASSGRTGAIYGYTF. The CDR3 region has the DNA TGTGCCAGCAGTGGTAGGACAGGGGCGATCTATGGCTACACCTTC.

Ten or more counts support this clonotype. This rearrangement joins TRBV14 to TRBJ2-6; D remains unclear. V shed 1 base and J shed 4 bases, with 2 bases lying between them. Looked up from germline, CDR1 is SGHDN and CDR2 is FVKESK. This CDR3 comprises 13 residues. CDR3 residues: CASSQGGANVLTF. The CDR3, as DNA: TGTGCCAGCAGCCAAGGCGGGGCCAACGTCCTGACTTTC.

The CDR3: CSAHHLQETQYF. The CDR3 DNA reads as TGCAGTGCCCATCATCTGCAAGAGACCCAGTACTTC. The V gene is TRBV20-1, the J gene TRBJ2-5; D remains unclear. V lost 6 bases to trimming and J lost 2 bases, with 10 bases between them. The length of the CDR3 is 12 residues. CDR1 and CDR2 from the germline V gene are DFQATT and SNEGSKA (reference sequence).

The CDR3 region is CAIWSGTEAFF. CDR3 sequence (DNA): TGTGCCATCTGGAGTGGCACTGAAGCTTTCTTT. The V call is TRBV10-3, the J call TRBJ1-1; D unresolved. The germline CDR1 and CDR2 sequences are ENHRY and SYGVKD. The V end was cut by 8 bases, the J end by 4 bases, with 8 bases between. The CDR3 extends over 11 amino acids.

Only a few counts were recorded for this clonotype. The V call is TRBV7-9, the J call TRBJ2-7; weak D call: TRBD2 (6 bases). Germline loops: CDR1 SEHNR, CDR2 FQNEAQ (reference sequence). V dropped 5 bases and J dropped 3 bases, with 17 bases sitting between them. The CDR3 is made up of 15 amino acids. The CDR3 sequence is CASSQSGTYNYEQYF. CDR3 coding DNA: TGTGCCAGCAGCCAGTCCGGGACTTATAACTACGAGCAGTACTTC.

This clonotype was detected a few times. This sequence joins TRBV12-3 or TRBV12-4 and TRBJ2-3; D might be TRBD2 (6 bases). The V gene lost 5 bases and the J gene lost 3 bases, with 18 bases spanning the gap. CDR3 length: 16 amino acids. The CDR3 nucleotides are TGTGCCAGCAGTCTGCAGCGGGTACGGCGTACAGATACGCAGTATTTT. Translated, it gives CASSLQRVRRTDTQYF.

The sample holds many counts of this clonotype. The rearrangement joins TRBV5-4 to TRBJ2-3, with no clear D. The CDR3 sequence is 18 residues long. V lost 4 bases to trimming and J lost 2 bases, with 23 bases between them. Germline loops: CDR1 SGHNT, CDR2 YYREEE (reference sequence). CDR3 protein: CASSVDLIAPQDTDTQYF. CDR3 in DNA: TGTGCCAGCAGCGTTGATCTCATCGCCCCACAAGACACAGATACGCAGTATTTT. The full variable domain, its missing parts supplied by reference TRBV5-4 and TRBJ2-3, is ETGVTQSPTHLIKTRGQQVTLRCSSQSGHNTVSWYQQALGQGPQFIFQYYREEENGRGNFPPRFSGLQFPNYSSELNVNALELDDSALYLCASSVDLIAPQDTDTQYFGPGTRLTVL.

With regard to this clonotype: One end of the junction is discordant with germline, which a read error may explain. The J gene is TRBJ1-1, the V gene TRBV13; weak D call: TRBD1 (5 bases). This CDR3 comprises 15 residues. Germline-derived CDR1 and CDR2 are PRHDT and FYEKMQ (reference sequence). The CDR3 loop reads CAGSLDEGRDTEAFF. The CDR3 coding sequence is TGTGCCGGCAGCTTAGATGAGGGGCGGGACACTGAAGCTTTCTTT.

About this clonotype: At one end the junction does not follow the germline gene, possibly because of a read error. For the CDR3, the DNA is TGTGCCAGCAGCTCGGGCCCCACAGGGATAAGGGAGACCCAGAACTTC. It specifies CASSSGPTGIRETQNF. V is TRBV11-2 and J is TRBJ2-5; possibly TRBD1 for D (6 bases). CDR1 and CDR2 (germline): SGHAT, FQNNGV. CDR3 length: 16 residues. Variable domain in full (rest from reference TRBV11-2 and TRBJ2-5): EAGVAQSPRYKIIEKRQSVAFWCNPISGHATLYWYQQILGQGPKLLIQFQNNGVVDDSQLPKDRFSAERLKGVDSTLKIQPAKLEDSAVYLCASSSGPTGIRETQNFGPGTRLLVL.

This clonotype was counted many times. The J gene is TRBJ2-2, the V gene TRBV18; D unclear. The CDR3 consists of 14 residues. V lost 2 bases and J lost 0, with 4 bases in between. The germline CDR1 and CDR2 sequences are KGHSH and LQKENI. Written as DNA, the CDR3 is TGTGCCAGCTCACCAAGACCGAACACCGGGGAGCTGTTTTTT. Amino acid sequence: CASSPRPNTGELFF.

This clonotype was recorded at least ten times. The chain links TRBV6-5 to TRBJ2-7, with D unclear. Germline V gives CDR1 MNHEY, CDR2 SVGAGI. The CDR3 loop spans 14 amino acids. The ends were cut back, 1 base at V and 5 bases at J, with 12 bases in the middle. The chain's CDR3 is CASSYYDSADEQYF. For the CDR3, the DNA is TGTGCCAGCAGTTACTATGACTCCGCGGACGAGCAGTACTTC.

As to this clonotype: A clone one base away is much larger, so this may be a read error. The chain has TRBV7-9 and TRBJ2-6; TRBD1 matches at 11 bases. The CDR3 sequence is 18 residues long. Germline CDR1 is SEHNR and CDR2 is FQNEAQ (reference sequence). The DNA for the CDR3 is TGTGCCAGCAGCCCCCAACCGGGACAGGGGGAAGAGGCCAACATCCTGACTTTC. Translated: CASSPQPGQGEEANILTF.